The TCR beta chain under discussion was sequenced for a study of metastatic and nonmetastatic thyroid tumors (dated by TCRdb to about 2020). A note on the overall study: For patients with malignant and with benign thyroid disease, the researchers compared repertoires between peripheral blood samples and tumor or nodule tissue samples. Results and caveats for the whole study, not just this receptor: In both blood and tumor samples, TCR beta diversity was reported to be significantly higher in malignant tumors than in benign nodules.

No patient had received any treatment before thyroid surgery. Using T-cell receptor beta sequencing, the researchers looked back retrospectively at clinical samples from patients, gathered between about 2012 and 2019. The sample holds many counts of this clone. There is no known antigen for this receptor. No per-base quality is available; no much larger clone lies one base away. Libraries were built with PCR. The instrument given in TCRdb is Illumina HiSeq 4000. High-throughput sequencing was used to profile the TCR beta-chain CDR3 region of every patient. The paper's processing steps were these. CDR3 differences across clinicopathological groups were used to build a classifier for discriminating distant-metastatic papillary thyroid cancer patients. The Shannon index was used to assess repertoire diversity, and the Morisita-Horn index was used to assess tumor-blood repertoire similarity. Clones were called with MiXCR by TCRdb after fastp trimmed the public reads at Q25, and only in-frame beta chains were retained. The V and J calls were determined by TCRdb, not by the authors. The sample records more than 10,000 clones, 12% of which are singletons. The ten largest clonotypes hold around an eighth of the sample.

The germline V gene supplies CDR1 SNHLY and CDR2 FYNNEI. V and J are truncated by 1 base and 8 bases respectively, leaving an intervening sequence of 11 bases. Including cysteine and phenylalanine, the CDR3 has 14 amino acids. Only the CDR3 DNA is retained, 42 bases long and in frame from the first base. The sequencing sample was made of blood. The origin of this receptor is a female donor with papillary thyroid cancer or a benign thyroid nodule (not recorded which). Some clones in this sample may be carry-over from other donors' samples. The V and J genes are TRBV2 and TRBJ1-4; a tentative D call is TRBD1 (5 bases match). The CDR3 amino acid sequence is: CASSEEQEKEKLFF. The sequence in DNA is TGTGCCAGCAGTGAAGAACAGGAGAAAGAAAAACTGTTTTTT.